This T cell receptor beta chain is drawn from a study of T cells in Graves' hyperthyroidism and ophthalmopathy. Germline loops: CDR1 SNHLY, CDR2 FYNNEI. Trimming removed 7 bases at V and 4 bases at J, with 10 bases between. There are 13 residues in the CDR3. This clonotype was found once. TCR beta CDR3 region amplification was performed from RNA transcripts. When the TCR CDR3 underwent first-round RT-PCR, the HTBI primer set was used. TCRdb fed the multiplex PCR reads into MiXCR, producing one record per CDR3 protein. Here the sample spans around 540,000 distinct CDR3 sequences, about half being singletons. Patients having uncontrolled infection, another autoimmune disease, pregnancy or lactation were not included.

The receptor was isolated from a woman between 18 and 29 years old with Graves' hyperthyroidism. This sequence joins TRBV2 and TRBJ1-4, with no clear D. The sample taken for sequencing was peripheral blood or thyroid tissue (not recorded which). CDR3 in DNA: TGTGCCAGCACCGTCAGAGGTAATGAAAAACTGTTTTTT. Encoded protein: CASTVRGNEKLFF.